This T cell receptor beta chain is drawn from a study of shared clonotypes between healthy human individuals. The naive CD8 population came from CD45RO-negative cells selected for CCR7, without terminally differentiated effector memory CD45RA+ cells. Sequenced by immunoSEQ multiplex PCR; TCRdb stores in-frame clones only, minus some. The table records more than 550,000 clones, roughly 94% of them present only once. Germline CDR1 is SGHDT and CDR2 is YYEEEE. The CDR3 loop spans 13 amino acids. Trimming removed 1 base from V and 3 bases from J; junction bases left unmatched: 0. This receptor was identified in a man aged 25 to 45 in good health. V is TRBV5-6 and J is TRBJ1-1; TRBD1 matches 7 bases. What was sequenced was naive CD8+ T cells sorted from blood. The CDR3 bases are TGTGCCAGCAGCTTGCAGGGGGACACTGAAGCTTTCTTT. Translation: CASSLQGDTEAFF.